The 3 T cell receptor beta chains presented below share a single source sample, sequenced in a study of CD8+CD57+ T cells in acquired aplastic anemia. TCR beta VDJ and CDR3 profiles were obtained from a genomic DNA template. TCRdb ran MiXCR on the reads and lists one entry per CDR3 protein. This sample yields 250,000 to 350,000 distinct CDR3 sequences, of which around 60% are seen a single time; 7.5% to 9% belongs to the top ten. Material: sorted CD4+, CD8+, or CD8+CD57+ T cells (not recorded which) from PBMCs. The receptors were gathered from a human donor with severe aplastic anemia or a healthy control (not recorded which).

V gene TRBV27 combines with J gene TRBJ2-3, with D possibly TRBD2 on 7 matching bases. This CDR3 has 18 residues. CDR1 MNHEY and CDR2 SMNVEV come from the germline V gene (reference sequence). V was pared by 5 bases and J by 0 bases, with 21 bases between. CDR3 sequence: CASSTGGRAVGSTDTQYF. DNA of the CDR3: TGTGCCAGCAGTACGGGGGGCAGGGCGGTAGGTAGCACAGATACGCAGTATTTT.

This clonotype was detected a few times. In DNA, the CDR3 is TGTGCCAGCAGTTTGGGGGGGACGGTGCGGAGTCAGCCCCAGCATTTT. Encoded protein: CASSLGGTVRSQPQHF. V usage is TRBV2 and J usage is TRBJ1-5; possibly TRBD1 for D (5 bases). CDR1 is SNHLY, CDR2 FYNNEI, per germline. Trimming took 5 bases from V and 6 from J, leaving 20 bases between them. The CDR3 contains 16 residues.

This chain uses TRBV7-2 with TRBJ2-2, with 13 positions matching TRBD2. The CDR3 has 15 residues. V lost 5 bases to trimming and J lost 10 bases; unmatched junction nucleotides: 7. Looked up from germline, CDR1 is SGHTA and CDR2 is FQGNSA. This CDR3 reads CASSRTSGGGVELFF. The CDR3 coding sequence is TGTGCCAGCAGCCGAACTAGCGGGGGGGGCGTGGAGCTGTTTTTT.